Following are 8 T cell receptor beta chains from one sample sequenced in a study of cytomegalovirus exposure and HLA in healthy donors. PCR used 60 Vbeta primers and 13 Jbeta primers. Produced via immunoSEQ multiplex PCR; TCRdb's table is partial and in-frame only. The sample carries 130,000 to 150,000 clones, around 76% recorded once. The sample taken for sequencing was PBMCs. The receptor source for this set is a man younger than 30 in good health and CMV-seronegative.

This chain links TRBV7-8 with TRBJ1-5; 7 positions match TRBD1. The ends lost 5 bases at V and 8 bases at J; junction bases unmatched: 15. CDR1 is SGHVS, CDR2 FQNEAQ, per germline. There are 16 residues in the CDR3. The CDR3 region is CASSPQGYGTSEPQHF. DNA for the CDR3: TGTGCCAGCAGCCCACAGGGGTACGGGACCTCCGAGCCCCAGCATTTT.

The chain joins TRBV2 to TRBJ2-1, with D tentatively TRBD1 (6 bases). CDR3 length: 13 residues. The V end lost 8 bases, the J end lost 4 bases, and 12 bases lay between the germline ends. CDR1 is SNHLY, CDR2 FYNNEI, per germline. CDR3 sequence reads: CASRRTEYNEQFF. The CDR3 DNA reads TGTGCCAGCCGAAGGACAGAATACAATGAGCAGTTCTTC.

This sequence joins TRBV7-9 and TRBJ1-1; maybe TRBD1 (6 bases). V lost 6 bases and J 0 bases, leaving 20 bases between the germline ends. Looked up from germline, CDR1 is SEHNR and CDR2 is FQNEAQ (reference sequence). CDR3 length: 17 amino acids. The CDR3 DNA follows: TGTGCCAGCAGTCCCCCAGTGAGGGGGGGCCTGAACACTGAAGCTTTCTTT. This encodes CASSPPVRGGLNTEAFF.

This clone was picked up a small number of times. This chain joins TRBV6-5 and TRBJ2-1; 9 nucleotides agree with TRBD2. Losses at the gene ends were 10 bases for V and 3 bases for J; bases not matched to a gene: 7. There are 14 residues in the CDR3. Germline V CDR1 and CDR2: MNHEY, SVGAGI. The CDR3 bases are TGTGCCACGTTGGGACTAGCCAACTACAATGAGCAGTTCTTC. Translation gives CATLGLANYNEQFF.

The chain combines TRBV15 with TRBJ2-7; the match to TRBD2 covers 7 bases. The germline gives CDR1 LNHNV, CDR2 YYDKDF (reference sequence). V gave up 5 bases and J gave up 5 bases; unmatched junction bases: 6. There are 13 residues in the CDR3. In DNA form, the CDR3 reads TGTGCCACCAGCTCCGCGGGGGAACACGAGCAGTACTTC. It translates to CATSSAGEHEQYF.

The CDR3 coding sequence is TGTGCCAGCAGCGCGGACAGGGTCCACGAGCAGTACTTC. It codes for CASSADRVHEQYF. J is TRBJ2-7 and V is TRBV6-1; TRBD1 matches at 8 bases. The trim removed 6 bases at V and 5 bases at J, leaving 6 bases unmatched. Looked up from germline, CDR1 is MNHNS and CDR2 is SASEGT. The CDR3 is 13 residues long.

The rearrangement links TRBV7-6 to TRBJ2-7, with TRBD1 matching 9 bases. The ends lost 1 base at V and 2 bases at J; junction bases unmatched: 6. This CDR3 has 16 amino acids. The germline V gene encodes CDR1 SGHVS and CDR2 FNYEAQ. CDR3 nucleotides: TGTGCCAGCAGCTTAGTGGGACAGGGTGCTCCCTACGAGCAGTACTTC. This gives the protein CASSLVGQGAPYEQYF.

This clone occurred a few times. The chain is built from TRBV7-9 and TRBJ1-2; 7 bases are a match to TRBD1. The CDR3 spans 14 residues. Trimming took 5 bases from V and 7 from J; bases not matched to a gene: 10. Germline V CDR1 and CDR2: SEHNR, FQNEAQ (reference sequence). The CDR3 sequence: CASSGEAGQTGYTF. CDR3 nucleotides: TGTGCCAGCAGCGGGGAGGCGGGACAGACTGGCTACACCTTC.